Reported below is one TCR beta chain. The data were taken from a study of technical replicates of blood from a handful of donors. Some clones are missing from TCRdb's copy, which holds only in-frame ones; the method was immunoSEQ multiplex PCR. The sample lists about 80,000 clones, about 91% occurring once. V dropped 4 bases and J dropped 6 bases, with 22 bases sitting between them. The CDR3 has 16 residues. CDR1 and CDR2 from the germline V gene are LNHDA and SQIVND (reference sequence). J is TRBJ2-7 and V is TRBV19; TRBD1 might be the D (6 bases). The sequenced sample consisted of T cells isolated from PBMCs. The sequence derives from a human donor in good health. CDR3 in amino acids: CASSKGVGAPLSEQYF. The CDR3 nucleotides are TGTGCCAGTAGTAAGGGTGTGGGGGCCCCGCTCAGCGAGCAGTACTTC.